This T cell receptor beta chain derives from a study of Tregs in tolerant kidney transplant recipients. Whole-study findings and limits: Few patients were studied, so findings need validation in larger groups. Biological reproducibility was not directly addressed in this study.

The table came from immunoSEQ multiplex PCR; TCRdb's copy has only in-frame clones and leaves some out. Altogether tens of thousands of clones are present, about 90% being singletons, with the ten largest covering 0.55% to 0.75%. J gave up 6 bases and V 6 bases, and 12 bases lay outside the gene matches. This CDR3 contains 15 residues. The V gene's germline CDR1 is SGDLS and CDR2 YYNGEE. As concerns this clone: Its specificity is not known.

Sequenced sample: Tregs from blood. The TCR sequence derives from a human donor in good health. J is TRBJ2-3 and V is TRBV9; 8 nucleotides align to TRBD2. The CDR3 is CASTRRGGREDTQYF. CDR3 sequence (DNA): TGTGCCAGCACCCGTCGGGGGGGGCGCGAGGATACGCAGTATTTT.